This record concerns one TCR beta chain sequence. Antigen unknown. TCRdb re-called the 5' RACE reads through MiXCR, storing one row per CDR3 protein. This table holds 300,000 to 400,000 distinct CDR3 sequences, 28% found once. These data originate in a study of T-cell memory formation after mild COVID-19. General study points: The study found balanced CD4/CD8 in clones contracting day 15 to 85 and a CD4+ lean in later expanders.

V shed 7 bases, J shed 4 bases, and the junction held 4 bases outside the gene matches. Germline V lookup: CDR1 SNHLY, CDR2 FYNNEI. The CDR3 covers 14 residues. This receptor was obtained from an adult woman who had mild COVID-19 (a few samples of this study predate the infection). Cell type and time point are not known. The specimen sequenced was PBMCs or a T cell subset sorted from them (not recorded which). This chain links TRBV2 with TRBJ2-3, with 11 bases identical to TRBD1. CDR3 sequence (DNA): TGTGCCAGCAACGTGGGACAGGGGGCAGATACGCAGTATTTT. This encodes CASNVGQGADTQYF.